What follows are 18 T cell receptor beta chains derived from one specimen sequenced in a study of T cells in Graves' hyperthyroidism and ophthalmopathy. Template material for amplifying TCR beta CDR3 regions consisted of RNA transcripts. TCR CDR3 underwent first-round RT-PCR with the HTBI primer set. TCRdb redid the calling of the multiplex PCR reads with MiXCR, one entry per CDR3 protein. This sample has 390,000 or so distinct CDR3 sequences, with approximately 14% found just once. Sequenced input: blood. The origin of the receptors is a man between 18 and 35 years old with Graves' ophthalmopathy.

The sample holds many counts of this clonotype. V usage is TRBV5-6 and J usage is TRBJ1-1, with 10 bases that match TRBD1. V lost 4 bases and J lost 0; bases outside the gene matches: 3. The germline V gene has CDR1 SGHDT and CDR2 YYEEEE. The CDR3 is 15 amino acids. The CDR3, as DNA: TGTGCCAGCAGCGGGACAGGGGCGTTGAACACTGAAGCTTTCTTT. Its protein product is CASSGTGALNTEAFF.

In its sample, this clonotype was seen many times. The J gene is TRBJ2-1, the V gene TRBV12-3 or TRBV12-4; D is possibly TRBD1 (6 bases). The CDR3 totals 13 residues. V was shortened by 2 bases and J by 9 bases, with 11 bases between the two germline ends. This CDR3 is CASSLYRVVEQFF. The CDR3 nucleotides are TGTGCCAGCAGTTTATACAGGGTAGTTGAGCAGTTCTTC.

Many counts were recorded for this clonotype. V gene TRBV12-3 or TRBV12-4 combines with J gene TRBJ1-4, with D possibly being TRBD1 (6 bases). Trimming took 6 bases from V and 10 from J, leaving 18 bases between them. The CDR3 sequence is 14 residues long. The CDR3 region has the DNA TGTGCCAGCAGCCTGACAGGCGGGAGCGGAAAACTGTTTTTT. Residues: CASSLTGGSGKLFF.

This clonotype appeared a few times. This rearrangement joins TRBV4-1 to TRBJ2-5; possibly TRBD2 for D (5 bases). The CDR3 spans 14 residues. Deletions cut 1 base from V and 5 bases from J, with 11 bases between. Germline lookup yields CDR1 MGHRA and CDR2 YSYEKL. As DNA, the CDR3 is TGCGCCAGCAGCCAAGCGCCGGGGTTGGAGACCCAGTACTTC. It yields the protein CASSQAPGLETQYF.

This clonotype was seen many times. V gene TRBV20-1 combines with J gene TRBJ2-5, with 9 nucleotides matching TRBD1. CDR1 and CDR2 from the germline V gene are DFQATT and SNEGSKA (reference sequence). CDR3 size: 14 residues. V trimming: 6 bases; J trimming: 5 bases; junction bases outside the gene matches: 10. CDR3 sequence (DNA): TGCAGTGCCCCCCAACAGGGGGCTGAGGAGACCCAGTACTTC. Its protein is CSAPQQGAEETQYF.

In its sample, this clonotype was seen many times. This rearrangement joins TRBV6-1 to TRBJ1-2; 9 bases are shared with TRBD1. The CDR3 runs to 13 residues. V shed 5 bases and J 4 bases; nucleotides not matched to a gene: 2. Looked up from germline, CDR1 is MNHNS and CDR2 is SASEGT. The CDR3 here is CASSQTGGYGYTF. DNA for the CDR3: TGTGCCAGCAGTCAGACAGGGGGCTATGGCTACACCTTC.

This clonotype occurred many times. The rearrangement links TRBV18 to TRBJ1-1; possible D gene TRBD1, 6 bases. This CDR3 comprises 14 residues. Trimming cost V 3 bases and J 1 base, with 9 bases left between them. Per the germline V gene, CDR1 is KGHSH and CDR2 is LQKENI. CDR3 in amino acids: CASSPGGQNTEAFF. In nucleotides, the CDR3 is TGTGCCAGCTCACCCGGGGGACAGAACACTGAAGCTTTCTTT.

This clonotype was recorded at least ten times. This rearrangement joins TRBV28 to TRBJ2-2; 10 bases line up with TRBD2. Germline V gives CDR1 MDHEN, CDR2 SYDVKM. J was trimmed by 4 bases and V by 4 bases; bases with no gene match: 3. The CDR3 spans 15 residues. CDR3 DNA: TGTGCCAGCAGTTCTACTAGCGGGGCCACCGGGGAGCTGTTTTTT. Protein product: CASSSTSGATGELFF.

In its sample, this clonotype was seen many times. The J gene is TRBJ2-1, the V gene TRBV9; D gene ambiguous. Germline CDR1 SGDLS, CDR2 YYNGEE. Trimming shortened V by 0 bases and J by 5 bases, and 12 bases separated the two germline ends. The CDR3 spans 15 residues. CDR3: CASSVVVGPNNEQFF. In nucleotides, the CDR3 is TGTGCCAGCAGCGTAGTGGTGGGCCCCAACAATGAGCAGTTCTTC.

As regards this clonotype: This clone may be a read error of a much larger clone one base away. The DNA for the CDR3 is TGTGCCAGCGCCGGACGGGCCGGGGGAGATACGCAGTATTTT. Protein: CASAGRAGGDTQYF. The chain combines TRBV28 with TRBJ2-3, with D perhaps matching TRBD2 (6 bases). Germline V gene data show CDR1 as MDHEN and CDR2 as SYDVKM. CDR3 length: 14 residues. Trimming left V 8 bases short and J 5 bases short, with 17 bases between.

V and J are TRBV10-2 and TRBJ1-5, with D possibly matching TRBD1 (6 bases). This CDR3 comprises 12 residues. Germline lookup yields CDR1 WSHSY and CDR2 SAAADI. V was clipped by 6 bases and J by 9 bases, with 12 bases between them. The CDR3 protein is CASSLTDRPQHF. The CDR3, as DNA: TGCGCCAGCAGCCTCACGGACAGGCCCCAGCATTTT.

This clonotype appeared many times. The gene calls are TRBV6-1 and TRBJ1-1; TRBD1 matches 9 bases. With 5 bases clipped from V and 2 bases from J, the junction kept 3 bases outside the gene matches. This CDR3 contains 14 residues. CDR1 MNHNS and CDR2 SASEGT come from the germline V gene. The DNA for the CDR3 is TGTGCCAGCAGTTGGGGACAGGGTAACACTGAAGCTTTCTTT. Protein sequence: CASSWGQGNTEAFF.

Many counts were recorded for this clonotype. The chain recombines TRBV2 with TRBJ2-7, with unresolved D. The CDR3 length is 13 residues. Germline V gene sequence: CDR1 SNHLY, CDR2 FYNNEI. V was shortened by 2 bases and J by 4 bases, with 9 bases between the two germline ends. CDR3 sequence: CASSEQNGYEQYF. The CDR3 region has the DNA TGTGCCAGCAGTGAACAGAATGGGTACGAGCAGTACTTC.

This chain links TRBV20-1 with TRBJ1-1; tentative D call: TRBD1 (6 bases). This CDR3 has 12 residues. The V gene's germline CDR1 is DFQATT and CDR2 SNEGSKA (reference sequence). The CDR3 here is CSANRVNTEAFF. Written as DNA, the CDR3 is TGCAGCGCCAACAGGGTGAACACTGAAGCTTTCTTT.

This clonotype was seen at least ten times. The chain is built from TRBV2 and TRBJ2-1, with TRBD2 identical over 9 bases. There are 17 residues in the CDR3. V lost 6 bases and J lost 7; bases outside the gene matches: 16. In germline, CDR1 is SNHLY, CDR2 FYNNEI. The CDR3 nucleotides read TGTGCCAGCAGGGGAATCTCAGCGGGAGGCACGCGGAATGAGCAGTTCTTC. Protein product: CASRGISAGGTRNEQFF.

The chain joins TRBV20-1 to TRBJ2-5, with TRBD2 identical over 10 bases. Losses at the gene ends were 1 base for V and 5 bases for J; bases not matched to a gene: 28. Germline assignment: CDR1 DFQATT and CDR2 SNEGSKA (reference sequence). The CDR3 is 22 amino acids. The CDR3 is CSARAYDRGLASGRFSGETQYF. CDR3 nucleotide sequence: TGCAGTGCTAGAGCTTATGACAGGGGATTAGCTAGCGGGAGATTCTCCGGGGAGACCCAGTACTTC.

This clonotype was found a few times. The rearrangement joins TRBV24-1 to TRBJ2-1, with D perhaps matching TRBD2 (5 bases). The germline V gene has CDR1 KGHDR and CDR2 SFDVKD. Trimming cost V 4 bases and J 0 bases, with 12 bases left between them. The CDR3 covers 16 residues. CDR3 protein: CATSDMGRDSYNEQFF. The CDR3 coding sequence is TGTGCCACCAGTGACATGGGCCGGGACTCCTACAATGAGCAGTTCTTC.

In its sample, this clonotype was seen a few times. The chain employs TRBV6-1 and TRBJ1-5, with D possibly TRBD1 on 5 matching bases. CDR1 and CDR2 (germline): MNHNS, SASEGT. The ends were cut back, 5 bases at V and 2 bases at J, with 10 bases in the middle. This CDR3 is 14 amino acids long. CDR3 loop: CASSSDTRNQPQHF. Here the CDR3 DNA reads TGTGCCAGCAGTTCGGACACCCGCAATCAGCCCCAGCATTTT.